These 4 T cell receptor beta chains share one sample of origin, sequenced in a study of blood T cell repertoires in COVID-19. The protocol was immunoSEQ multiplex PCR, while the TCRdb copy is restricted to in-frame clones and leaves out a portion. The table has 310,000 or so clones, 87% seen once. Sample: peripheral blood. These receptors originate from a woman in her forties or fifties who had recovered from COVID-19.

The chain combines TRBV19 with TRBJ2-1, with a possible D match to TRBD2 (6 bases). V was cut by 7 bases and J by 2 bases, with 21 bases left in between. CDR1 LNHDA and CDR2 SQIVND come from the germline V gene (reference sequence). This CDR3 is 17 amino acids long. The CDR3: CASTQLRGESPYNEQFF. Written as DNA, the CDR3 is TGTGCCAGTACCCAATTACGCGGGGAATCTCCCTACAATGAGCAGTTCTTC.

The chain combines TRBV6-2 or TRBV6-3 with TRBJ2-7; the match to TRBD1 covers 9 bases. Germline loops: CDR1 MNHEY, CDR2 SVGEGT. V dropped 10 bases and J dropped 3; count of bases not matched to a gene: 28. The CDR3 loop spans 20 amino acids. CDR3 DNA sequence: TGTGCCACCAGCGAAGGAGTATACCCGAACAGGGGGCCGCGATACTACGAGCAGTACTTC. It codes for CATSEGVYPNRGPRYYEQYF.

CDR3 amino acids: CASSFSYPGTGKEAFF. DNA of the CDR3: TGTGCCAGCAGTTTTTCATATCCCGGGACAGGAAAGGAAGCTTTCTTT. This chain joins TRBV6-5 and TRBJ1-1, with 8 bases fitting TRBD1. V lost 4 bases and J lost 8; bases outside the gene matches: 15. Germline-derived CDR1 and CDR2 are MNHEY and SVGAGI. The CDR3 is made up of 16 amino acids.

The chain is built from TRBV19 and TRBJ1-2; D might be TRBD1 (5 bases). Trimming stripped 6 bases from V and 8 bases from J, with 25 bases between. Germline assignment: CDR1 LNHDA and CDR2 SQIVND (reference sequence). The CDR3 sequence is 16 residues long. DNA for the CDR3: TGTGCCAGTAGCCCTCCTAAAGCTCAGGGTATCGGCGGCTACACCTTC. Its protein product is CASSPPKAQGIGGYTF.